The sample holds one count of the clone carrying this T cell receptor (beta chain). Germline V gene sequence: CDR1 SGHNT, CDR2 YYREEE (reference sequence). V lost 4 bases to trimming and J lost 4 bases; unmatched junction nucleotides: 6. This CDR3 is built from 15 residues. As originally analysed: Estimation of nucleated cell counts was performed using reference gene primer amplification. Produced via immunoSEQ multiplex PCR; TCRdb's table is partial and in-frame only. The V and J calls and clone size are taken from that table; D and trimming were inferred from the DNA. The sample carries roughly 110,000 clones, 84% recorded once. The entry originates in a study of blood T cell repertoires in COVID-19. The wider study: Samples taken during acute and convalescent COVID-19 were collected in the United States, Italy and Spain. PBMCs, B-cell-depleted T cells, or T cells were the source of the cDNA or gDNA that made up the material.

The receptor was derived from a woman aged 55-69 years with acute or convalescent COVID-19. J is TRBJ1-3 and V is TRBV5-4; 9 bases line up with TRBD1. What was sequenced was peripheral blood. The DNA for the CDR3 is TGTGCCAGCAGCCTACAGGGGGCTAAGGGAAACACCATATATTTT. Amino acid sequence: CASSLQGAKGNTIYF.